Given below is one T cell receptor (beta chain) in context. Its antigen target is currently unknown. No per-base quality is available; no much larger clone lies one base away. Libraries were made using 5' RACE. Sequenced on an Illumina HiSeq 2500. The second PCR ran for about 6 to 11 cycles and used a J-beta primer mix along with a sample-barcoded 5' primer. Each TCR beta cDNA molecule received a unique molecular identifier from a template-switch 5' adaptor carrying 12 random nucleotides. At least 3 million CDR3-containing paired-end reads were obtained from each sample. All of the RNA was converted into first-strand cDNA using the Mint cDNA synthesis kit, with a TRBC-specific oligonucleotide serving as the primer. After uracil-DNA glycosylase treatment, a first 18-cycle PCR used universal primers M1SS and BC2_uni_R on all cDNA. The published analysis was carried out like this. For normalization, 1 million high-quality reads, each with a distinct molecular identifier, were randomly selected from each sample. Instead of being binned into consensus sequences, reads that shared molecular identifiers were thrown out. MiTCR, run with a Q25 quality threshold and the strictest error-elimination algorithm, handled CDR3 identification, clonotype clustering and error correction. Lower-bound total TCR beta diversity was estimated with a nonparametric unseen species model using Euler transformation. The public reads were reprocessed in TCRdb via fastp at Q25 and MiXCR, keeping in-frame beta chains. When rows share a CDR3 protein, they turn into one entry using the most common DNA and genes. V and J calls and clone size were set by TCRdb, not the authors. This sample lists roughly 720,000 distinct CDR3 sequences; 50% to 65% were detected once. Roughly 40% of the sample comes from the top ten.

Systemically healthy Caucasian individuals from Russia, around 38 in total and aged roughly 6 to 100 years, were included as donors. Each donor gave approximately 10 milliliters of peripheral blood, collected into EDTA-treated Vacutainer tubes. Ficoll-Paque density-gradient centrifugation was used to isolate PBMCs, with at least 7 million per sample. Trizol reagent was used to extract total RNA from the PBMCs, yielding at least 6 micrograms per sample. For every donor, an aliquot of PBMCs went through flow cytometry to measure the percentages of naive CD45RAhigh/CD27high T cells. The data are from a study of blood T cells in healthy people across ages (dated by TCRdb to the mid-2010s). In terms of the full investigation: In model experiments, template switching captured roughly one uniquely barcoded TCR beta cDNA molecule for every two T cells. The donors were split into four age groups: young (average approximately 16 years), middle-aged (nearly 40), aged (roughly 68) and long-lived (roughly 86). Age-related changes in TCR beta repertoire diversity were measured in the study by deep sequencing normalized with unique cDNA molecular identifiers. To avoid experimental bias, donors of different ages were randomly spread across the sequencing lanes. Using the same blood draw, the study looked at two additional independent replicas of 1 million unique cDNA reads for two donors, one aged 18 to 30 and the other aged 80 or older. Points the paper makes about the study in general: Compared with the aged group, the long-lived group had more naive CD4+ T cells, fewer expanded clones and increased TCR diversity, a pattern suggesting age selection. There was a strong correlation between observed TCR beta diversity and the percentage of naive T cells measured by flow cytometry. Estimates of total diversity based on one million sequenced T cells were regarded as lower bounds and as underestimates. Because profiling used bulk unsorted PBMCs, naive and antigen-experienced compartments could not be compared conclusively. Because the CMV infection status of the donors was unknown, age-related changes in expanded clonotypes may potentially have been confounded. As age increased, observed TCR beta diversity per million T cells dropped in a roughly linear way, and a significant reduction was already evident by age about 40.

V sheds 2 bases and J sheds 7 bases, leaving 19 bases between their ends. Sequences SGDLS (CDR1) and YYNGEE (CDR2) are obtained from the germline V gene. The CDR3 contains 15 residues, cysteine and phenylalanine counted. The CDR3 DNA has 45 bases and is translated from base 1. The material sequenced was blood. This TCR derives from a man older than 75 in good health. The rearranged segments are TRBV9 and TRBJ2-7; possibly the D gene is TRBD2, per 6 matching bases. For the CDR3, the sequence is CASSVDSGVNNEQYF. The sequenced DNA is TGTGCCAGCAGCGTTGATAGCGGAGTTAACAATGAGCAGTACTTC.